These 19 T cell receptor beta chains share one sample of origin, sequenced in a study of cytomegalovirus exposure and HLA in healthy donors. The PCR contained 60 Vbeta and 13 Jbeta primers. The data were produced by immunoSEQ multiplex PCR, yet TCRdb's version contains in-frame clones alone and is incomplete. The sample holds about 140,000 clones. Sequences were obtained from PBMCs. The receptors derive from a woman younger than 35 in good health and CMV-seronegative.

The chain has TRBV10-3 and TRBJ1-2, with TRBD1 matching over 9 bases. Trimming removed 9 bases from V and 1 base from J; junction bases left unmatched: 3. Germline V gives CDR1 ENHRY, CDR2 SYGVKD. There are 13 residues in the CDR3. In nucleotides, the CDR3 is TGTGCCATTAGGACAGGGGTTAACTATGGCTACACCTTC. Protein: CAIRTGVNYGYTF.

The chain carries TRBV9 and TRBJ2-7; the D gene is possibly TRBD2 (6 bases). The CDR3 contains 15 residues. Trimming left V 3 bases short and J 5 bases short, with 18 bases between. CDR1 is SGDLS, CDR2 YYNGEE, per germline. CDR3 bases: TGTGCCAGCAGCGCCTCATCCGGGACTCTCCACGAGCAGTACTTC. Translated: CASSASSGTLHEQYF.

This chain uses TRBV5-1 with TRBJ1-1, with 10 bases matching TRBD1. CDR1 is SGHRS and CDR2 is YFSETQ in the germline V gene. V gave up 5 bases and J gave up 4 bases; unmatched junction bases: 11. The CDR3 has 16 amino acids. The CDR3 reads CASRLAPGQGITEAFF. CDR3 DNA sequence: TGCGCCAGCAGACTTGCGCCGGGACAGGGGATCACTGAAGCTTTCTTT.

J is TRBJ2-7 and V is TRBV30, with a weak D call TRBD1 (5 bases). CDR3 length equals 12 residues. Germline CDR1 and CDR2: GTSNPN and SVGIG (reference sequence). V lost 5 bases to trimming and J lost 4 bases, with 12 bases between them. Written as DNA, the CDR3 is TGTGCCTGGGCCGACAGCAGGTACGAGCAGTACGTC. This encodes CAWADSRYEQYV.

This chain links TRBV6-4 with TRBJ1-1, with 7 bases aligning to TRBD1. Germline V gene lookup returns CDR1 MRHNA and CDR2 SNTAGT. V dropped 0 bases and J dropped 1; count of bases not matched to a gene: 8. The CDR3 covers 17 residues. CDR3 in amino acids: CASSDSGGQNTNTEAFF. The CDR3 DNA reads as TGTGCCAGCAGTGACTCGGGGGGACAGAACACGAACACTGAAGCTTTCTTT.

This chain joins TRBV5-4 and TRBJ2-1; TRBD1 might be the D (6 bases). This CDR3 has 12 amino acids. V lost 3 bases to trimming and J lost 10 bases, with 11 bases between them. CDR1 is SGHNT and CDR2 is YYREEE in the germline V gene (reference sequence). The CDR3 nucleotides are TGTGCCAGCAGCTCCGGACAGTCGGAGCAGTTCTTC. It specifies CASSSGQSEQFF.

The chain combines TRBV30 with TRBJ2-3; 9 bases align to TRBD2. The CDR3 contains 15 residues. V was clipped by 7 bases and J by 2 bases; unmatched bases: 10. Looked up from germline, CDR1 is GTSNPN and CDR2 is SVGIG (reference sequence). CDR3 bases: TGTGCCTCTCAAAGGAGCGGGAGGCCCACAGATACGCAGTATTTT. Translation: CASQRSGRPTDTQYF. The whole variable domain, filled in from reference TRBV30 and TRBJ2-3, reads SQTIHQWPATLVQPVGSPLSLECTVEGTSNPNLYWYRQAAGRGLQLLFYSVGIGQISSEVPQNLSASRPQDRQFILSSKKLLLSDSGFYLCASQRSGRPTDTQYFGPGTRLTVL.

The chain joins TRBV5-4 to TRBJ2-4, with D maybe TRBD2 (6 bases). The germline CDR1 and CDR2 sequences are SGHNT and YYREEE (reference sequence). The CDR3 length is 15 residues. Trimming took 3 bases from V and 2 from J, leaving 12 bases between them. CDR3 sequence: CASSYIGRTKNIQYF. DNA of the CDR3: TGTGCCAGCAGCTATATAGGGAGGACCAAAAACATTCAGTACTTC. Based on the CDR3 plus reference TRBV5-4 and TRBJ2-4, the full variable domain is ETGVTQSPTHLIKTRGQQVTLRCSSQSGHNTVSWYQQALGQGPQFIFQYYREEENGRGNFPPRFSGLQFPNYSSELNVNALELDDSALYLCASSYIGRTKNIQYFGAGTRLSVL.

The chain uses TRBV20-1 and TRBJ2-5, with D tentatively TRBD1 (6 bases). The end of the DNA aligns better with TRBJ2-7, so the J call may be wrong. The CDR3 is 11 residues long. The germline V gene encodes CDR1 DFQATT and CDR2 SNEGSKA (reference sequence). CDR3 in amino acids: CSAQGPYEQYF. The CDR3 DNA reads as TGCAGTGCCCAGGGGCCCTACGAGCAGTACTTC.

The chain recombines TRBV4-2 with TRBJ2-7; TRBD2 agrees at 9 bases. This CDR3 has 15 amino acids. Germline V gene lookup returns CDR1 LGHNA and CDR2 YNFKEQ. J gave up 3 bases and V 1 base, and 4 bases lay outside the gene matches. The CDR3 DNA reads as TGTGCCAGCAGCCAAGGTAGCGGGAGCCTCTACGAGCAGTACGTC. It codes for CASSQGSGSLYEQYV.

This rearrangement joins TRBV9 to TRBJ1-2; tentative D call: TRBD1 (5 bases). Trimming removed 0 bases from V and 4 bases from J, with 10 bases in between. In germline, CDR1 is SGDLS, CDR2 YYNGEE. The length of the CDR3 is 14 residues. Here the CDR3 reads CASSVGGPFYGYTF. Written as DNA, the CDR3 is TGTGCCAGCAGCGTAGGGGGCCCGTTCTATGGCTACACCTTC.

CDR3 protein: CASSQDLGQGTEAFF. The CDR3 DNA follows: TGTGCCAGCAGCCAAGATTTGGGACAGGGCACTGAAGCTTTCTTT. The V and J genes are TRBV14 and TRBJ1-1; 9 nucleotides line up with TRBD1. The CDR3 consists of 15 residues. Germline-derived CDR1 and CDR2 are SGHDN and FVKESK. The V gene end was trimmed by 0 bases and the J gene end by 4 bases; junction bases not matched to a gene: 3.

The CDR3 DNA is TGTGCCAGCAGTTCCTCAGGGGGCACTGAAGCTTTCTTT. This gives the protein CASSSSGGTEAFF. The chain combines TRBV6-6 with TRBJ1-1, with 7 bases lining up with TRBD1. This CDR3 spans 13 amino acids. Trimming cost V 4 bases and J 4 bases; bases outside gene matches: 3. Per the germline V gene, CDR1 is MNHNY and CDR2 is SVGAGI (reference sequence).

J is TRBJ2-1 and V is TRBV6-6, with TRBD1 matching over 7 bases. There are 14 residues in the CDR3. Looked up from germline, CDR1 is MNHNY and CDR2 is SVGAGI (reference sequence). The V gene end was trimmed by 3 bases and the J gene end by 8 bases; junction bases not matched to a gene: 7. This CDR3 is CASSYQTGFDEQFF. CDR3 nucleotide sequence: TGTGCCAGCAGTTATCAGACAGGGTTCGATGAGCAGTTCTTC.

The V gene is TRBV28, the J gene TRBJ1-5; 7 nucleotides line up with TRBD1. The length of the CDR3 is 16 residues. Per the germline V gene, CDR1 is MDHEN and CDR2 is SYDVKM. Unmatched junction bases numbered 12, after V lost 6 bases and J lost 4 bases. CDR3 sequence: CASSSPTGDINQPQHF. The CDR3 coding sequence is TGTGCCAGCAGCTCACCTACAGGGGATATTAATCAGCCCCAGCATTTT. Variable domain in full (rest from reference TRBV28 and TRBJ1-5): DVKVTQSSRYLVKRTGEKVFLECVQDMDHENMFWYRQDPGLGLRLIYFSYDVKMKEKGDIPEGYSVSREKKERFSLILESASTNQTSMYLCASSSPTGDINQPQHFGDGTRLSIL.

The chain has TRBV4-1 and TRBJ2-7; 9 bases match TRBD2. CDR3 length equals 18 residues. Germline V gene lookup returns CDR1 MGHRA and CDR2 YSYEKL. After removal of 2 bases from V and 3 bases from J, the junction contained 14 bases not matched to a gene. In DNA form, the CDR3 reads TGCGCCAGCAGCCAAAGGGGGACTAGCCGTGTAACTGGCTACGAGCAGTACTTC. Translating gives CASSQRGTSRVTGYEQYF.

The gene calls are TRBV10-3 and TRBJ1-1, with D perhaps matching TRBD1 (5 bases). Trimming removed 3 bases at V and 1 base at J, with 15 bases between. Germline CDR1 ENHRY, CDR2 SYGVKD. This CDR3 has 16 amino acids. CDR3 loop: CAISDPGKGENTEAFF. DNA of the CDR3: TGTGCCATCAGTGACCCAGGGAAAGGCGAGAACACTGAAGCTTTCTTT.

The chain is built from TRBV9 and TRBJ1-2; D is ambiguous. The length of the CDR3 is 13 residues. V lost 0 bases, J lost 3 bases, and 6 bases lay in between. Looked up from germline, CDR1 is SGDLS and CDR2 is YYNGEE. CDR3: CASSVAQDYGYTF. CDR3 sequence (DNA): TGTGCCAGCAGCGTAGCTCAGGACTATGGCTACACCTTC.

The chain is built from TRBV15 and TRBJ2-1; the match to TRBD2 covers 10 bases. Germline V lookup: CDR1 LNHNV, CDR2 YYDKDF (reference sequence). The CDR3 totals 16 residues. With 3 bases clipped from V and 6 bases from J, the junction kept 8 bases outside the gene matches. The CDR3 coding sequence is TGTGCCACCAGCAGGGCCGTAGCGGGAGGCCGCAATGAGCAGTTCTTC. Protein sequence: CATSRAVAGGRNEQFF. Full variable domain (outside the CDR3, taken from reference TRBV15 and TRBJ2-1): DAMVIQNPRYQVTQFGKPVTLSCSQTLNHNVMYWYQQKSSQAPKLLFHYYDKDFNNEADTPDNFQSRRPNTSFCFLDIRSPGLGDTAMYLCATSRAVAGGRNEQFFGPGTRLTVL.